The rows below give T cell receptor beta chains drawn from one sample of a study of graft-versus-host responses after intestinal transplantation. No cognate antigen is known for these TCRs. The assay was immunoSEQ multiplex PCR, and TCRdb's table has in-frame clones only and misses some. The profile covers around 110,000 clones, with just over 90% appearing a single time and roughly 0.17% taken by the ten largest. Source: unstimulated CD4+ T cells sorted from spleen or lymph node cells, taken before intestinal transplant. The receptors originated from a human donor who received an intestinal transplant. Both conserved end residues are part of each CDR3. Each record gives: V gene, clone size, J gene, D gene, CDR3 protein, CDR3 DNA. The D gene is left open where the match is weak. Clone size, where shown, is once, few, many, or a class for clones that have expanded.

TRBV29-1,once,TRBJ1-5,.,CSVLGGTGSWDQPQHF,TGCAGCGTTCTGGGAGGCACCGGATCGTGGGATCAGCCCCAGCATTTT
TRBV10-1,.,TRBJ2-1,TRBD1,CASSEGDRANEQFF,TGCGCCAGCAGTGAGGGGGACAGGGCGAATGAGCAGTTCTTC
TRBV11-3,.,TRBJ1-5,TRBD1,CASSPRDRGYSNQPQHF,TGTGCCAGCAGCCCTCGGGACAGGGGATATAGCAATCAGCCCCAGCATTTT
TRBV6-6,.,TRBJ1-4,TRBD1,CASSNADRGNEKLFF,TGTGCCAGCAGTAACGCAGACAGGGGAAATGAAAAACTGTTTTTT
TRBV19,.,TRBJ2-5,.,CASNPTGNLPQETQYF,TGTGCCAGTAACCCGACAGGAAACCTCCCCCAAGAGACCCAGTACTTC
TRBV4-1,.,TRBJ1-2,TRBD1,CASSQTGGRGYTF,TGCGCCAGCAGCCAAACAGGGGGACGAGGCTACACCTTC
TRBV2,.,TRBJ2-4,.,CASSEAGWEWIQYF,TGTGCCAGCAGTGAGGCGGGCTGGGAATGGATTCAGTACTTC
TRBV30,.,TRBJ2-7,TRBD1,CAWSHRGIRHEQYF,TGTGCCTGGAGCCACAGGGGGATTCGACACGAGCAGTACTTC
TRBV13,.,TRBJ1-2,TRBD1,CASSLGGTGFNGYTF,TGTGCCAGCAGCTTAGGCGGGACAGGGTTTAATGGCTACACCTTC
TRBV7-2,.,TRBJ2-2,.,CASSRRTDNTGELFF,TGTGCCAGCAGCAGACGGACAGATAACACCGGGGAGCTGTTTTTT
TRBV2,.,TRBJ2-7,.,CASSEGASYEQYF,TGTGCCAGCAGTGAAGGGGCCAGCTACGAGCAGTACTTC
TRBV4-2,.,TRBJ2-7,TRBD2,CASSHPKGASGSYEQYF,TGTGCCAGCAGCCACCCCAAAGGGGCTAGCGGCTCCTACGAGCAGTACTTC
TRBV5-5,.,TRBJ2-7,.,CASSSGDVHGLEQYF,TGTGCCAGCAGCTCAGGGGATGTACACGGACTCGAGCAGTACTTC
TRBV11-2,.,TRBJ1-2,.,CASSPRSGAYGYTF,TGTGCCAGCAGCCCCCGCTCAGGGGCCTATGGCTACACCTTC
TRBV5-5,.,TRBJ2-7,TRBD1,CASSPRGPNEQYF,TGTGCCAGCAGCCCCAGGGGGCCAAACGAGCAGTACTTC
TRBV7-2,.,TRBJ2-7,TRBD1,CASSLTGTDTYEQYF,TGTGCCAGCAGCTTGACCGGGACAGATACCTACGAGCAGTACTTC
TRBV29-1,.,TRBJ1-2,TRBD1,CSVVSGGGGYTF,TGCAGCGTTGTCTCAGGGGGTGGTGGCTACACCTTC
TRBV6-1,.,TRBJ2-1,.,CASSEVLGVSDEQFF,TGTGCCAGCAGTGAAGTGTTAGGAGTTTCGGATGAGCAGTTCTTC
TRBV4-3,once,TRBJ2-1,.,CASSQGSSEGEQFF,TGCGCCAGCAGCCAAGGATCATCCGAGGGTGAGCAGTTCTTC
TRBV9,.,TRBJ2-2,.,CASSEGQNTGELFF,TGTGCCAGCAGTGAGGGACAAAACACCGGGGAGCTGTTTTTT
TRBV19,.,TRBJ1-5,.,CASRDPWSQPQHF,TGTGCCAGTAGAGACCCTTGGAGTCAGCCCCAGCATTTT
TRBV6-5,.,TRBJ2-7,.,CASSYRDSYEQYF,TGTGCCAGCAGTTACCGTGACAGCTACGAGCAGTACTTC
TRBV28,.,TRBJ1-1,TRBD1,CASSEPGQDYTEAFF,TGTGCCAGCAGTGAGCCGGGACAGGACTACACTGAAGCTTTCTTT
TRBV5-5,once,TRBJ1-2,.,CASSNTNYGYTF,TGTGCCAGCAGCAATACTAACTATGGCTACACCTTC
TRBV28,.,TRBJ2-5,TRBD1,CASSRYALPTRQGIEYF,TGTGCCAGCAGTCGCTATGCCCTCCCAACGCGACAGGGGATCGAGTACTTC
TRBV11-2,.,TRBJ2-7,TRBD2,CASSALAGGYEQYF,TGTGCCAGCAGCGCCCTAGCGGGGGGCTACGAGCAGTACTTC
TRBV10-2,.,TRBJ1-6,.,CASRQGGFRDSPLHF,TGCGCCAGCAGGCAGGGAGGCTTTAGGGATTCACCCCTCCACTTT
TRBV14,.,TRBJ2-1,TRBD2,CASSQESGAGLWNEQFF,TGTGCCAGCAGCCAAGAGAGCGGAGCGGGGCTGTGGAATGAGCAGTTCTTC
TRBV7-3,.,TRBJ2-7,TRBD1,CASSTGTGAEQYF,TGTGCCAGCAGCACCGGGACAGGTGCCGAGCAGTACTTC
TRBV5-1,once,TRBJ2-2,TRBD2,CASRDYSGGAGGELFF,TGCGCCAGCCGTGACTACTCCGGGGGGGCCGGCGGGGAGCTGTTTTTT
TRBV5-4,few,TRBJ2-7,.,CASSLFLQDEQYF,TGTGCCAGCAGCTTGTTTTTACAGGACGAGCAGTACTTC
TRBV30,.,TRBJ2-3,.,CAWRGGGDTQYF,TGTGCCTGGAGAGGCGGAGGCGATACGCAGTATTTT
TRBV30,.,TRBJ1-4,.,CAWSDGRGGGAELLF,TGTGCCTGGAGTGATGGCCGGGGAGGAGGGGCTGAACTGCTTTTT
TRBV28,.,TRBJ1-1,.,CASSSLQAFF,TGTGCCAGCAGTTCCCTTCAGGCTTTCTTT
TRBV7-7,.,TRBJ2-5,.,CASSWGYPQETQYF,TGTGCCAGCAGCTGGGGCTACCCCCAAGAGACCCAGTACTTC
TRBV27,.,TRBJ2-7,.,CASRQGHEQYF,TGTGCCAGCAGACAGGGTCACGAGCAGTACTTC
TRBV6-1,.,TRBJ2-7,TRBD2,CASSEGGGRAGGLSYEQYF,TGTGCCAGCAGTGAAGGGGGCGGGAGAGCGGGAGGTCTCTCCTACGAGCAGTACTTC
TRBV18,.,TRBJ2-5,.,CASSPILQETQYF,TGTGCCAGCTCACCAATCTTGCAAGAGACCCAGTACTTC
TRBV7-9,.,TRBJ1-5,TRBD1,CASSPGTGGNQPQHF,TGTGCCAGCAGCCCCGGGACAGGGGGGAATCAGCCCCAGCATTTT
TRBV30,few,TRBJ1-2,.,CAWSEGGYGYTF,TGTGCCTGGAGCGAAGGAGGTTATGGCTACACCTTC
TRBV6-1,.,TRBJ2-1,.,CASSETTASYNEQFF,TGTGCCAGCAGTGAAACTACCGCCTCCTACAATGAGCAGTTCTTC
TRBV7-2,.,TRBJ2-5,.,CASGLRGRGETQYF,TGTGCCAGCGGTTTGCGGGGGCGAGGAGAGACCCAGTACTTC
TRBV19,.,TRBJ1-2,.,CASSMVLTVNYGYTF,TGTGCCAGTAGTATGGTTTTGACAGTTAACTATGGCTACACCTTC
TRBV11-2,.,TRBJ2-5,TRBD1,CASSRLGGDREETQYF,TGTGCCAGCAGTCGATTGGGGGGGGACAGGGAAGAGACCCAGTACTTC
TRBV7-2,.,TRBJ2-4,TRBD2,CASSRGIAGDIQYF,TGTGCCAGCAGCCGCGGGATAGCGGGGGACATTCAGTACTTC
TRBV19,.,TRBJ1-6,TRBD1,CASSLPGQGGVPLHF,TGTGCCAGTAGTTTACCGGGACAGGGGGGGGTCCCCCTCCACTTT
TRBV2,once,TRBJ1-2,.,CASSQRGYGYTF,TGTGCCAGCAGCCAACGGGGGTATGGCTACACCTTC
TRBV14,.,TRBJ1-6,TRBD1,CASSQGGTVNSPLHF,TGTGCCAGCAGCCAGGGCGGGACAGTTAATTCACCCCTCCACTTT
TRBV29-1,.,TRBJ2-2,.,CSVLGRGSVTGELFF,TGCAGCGTATTGGGTCGGGGGTCGGTCACCGGGGAGCTGTTTTTT
TRBV5-8,.,TRBJ1-3,.,CASSLRGALENTIYF,TGTGCCAGCAGCTTGCGGGGGGCATTAGAAAACACCATATATTTT
TRBV28,.,TRBJ2-5,.,CASGSGGRETQYF,TGTGCCAGCGGCTCCGGGGGGCGAGAGACCCAGTACTTC